This T cell receptor (beta chain) originates from a study of CD8+ T cells in alopecia areata (dated by TCRdb to about 2018). About the full investigation: The study used high-throughput TCRbeta sequencing to examine T cell clonal expansion in alopecia areata, in both the C3H/HeJ mouse model and human patients. Scalp tissue and sorted CD4+ and CD8+ peripheral blood T cells from patchy and totalis/universalis alopecia areata patients and from healthy controls were covered by human TCRbeta sequencing. Scalp clonality was compared across normal scalp (n=4), patchy alopecia areata scalp (n=8), and alopecia totalis/universalis scalp (n=8). RNA was obtained with the PAXgene miRNA kit for fixed scalp, the miRNeasy kit for PBMCs, and the RNeasy kit for mouse skin. TCRbeta CDR3 regions were amplified by immunoSEQ multiplex PCR with 35 Vbeta forward and 13 Jbeta reverse primers.

With respect to this clone: What this receptor recognizes is not known. No quality values exist for individual bases; no much larger clone is one base distant.

PBMCs were separated by density centrifugation and stained for CD3, CD4 and CD8, after which CD4+ and CD8+ T cells were sorted on a FACSAria. Unaffected controls provided scalp biopsies and blood samples. Libraries were constructed by the immunoSEQ multiplex PCR assay. RNA was extracted from all samples and reverse transcribed into cDNA, which served as template for TCR sequencing. First-strand cDNA was synthesized with SuperScript III using a 2:1 mix of oligo-dT and random hexamers. A synthetic immune receptor repertoire was used to assess amplification bias, and residual bias was removed computationally. As for the original processing: Raw reads were preprocessed to remove errors, and CDR3 was defined according to IMGT conventions as the region from the conserved cysteine to phenylalanine. Clonality was calculated as 1 minus Shannon entropy normalized by log2 of the number of productive unique TCRs. CD4 or CD8 identity of scalp clones was inferred by cross-referencing scalp TCRbeta sequences with sorted blood CD4 and CD8 repertoires. TCRdb took over this immuneACCESS table, retaining in-frame rearrangements with V and J assigned. Such tables are incomplete; in checked studies, under half of the missing clones stem from an unresolved V gene, and the remainder is unexplained. V and J calls and clone size are given by that table; D and trimming were obtained from the DNA. The sample includes around 210,000 clones, with about 61% observed a single time. The ten largest clones represent around 5.1% of the sample.

CDR1 SEHNR and CDR2 FQNEAQ are derived from the germline V gene (reference sequence). Deletion took 3 bases off V and 4 bases off J, with a span of 6 bases between the germline ends. Taken from cysteine to phenylalanine, the CDR3 has 12 residues. Of all the DNA, just the CDR3 is kept, 36 bases in frame from base 1. General study outcomes and caveats: Compared with normal scalp, lesional scalp, particularly in alopecia totalis/universalis, had higher clonality and more expanded CD8+ clones, which suggests antigenic drive. Unlike mouse skin, which is dominated by gammadelta T cells, normal human skin has resident alphabeta T cells that are also sequenced, and this complicates analysis of the scalp TCR repertoire. Shared TCR sequences between patients were less evident than in mice, which may be partly attributable to HLA diversity in the patient population.

This clonotype was obtained from a human donor in good health. The sample was CD8+ T cells sorted from blood. The chain uses TRBV7-9 and TRBJ2-5; the D call could be TRBD1 or TRBD2, with each sharing 5 bases. The nucleotide sequence reads TGTGCCAGCAGCTTGGGGGTAGAGACCCAGTACTTC. Its translation is CASSLGVETQYF.